One and the same sample provided the 5 T cell receptor beta chains below, sequenced in a study of cytomegalovirus exposure and HLA in healthy donors. The PCR used 60 Vbeta and 13 Jbeta primers. This table comes from immunoSEQ multiplex PCR, and its TCRdb copy is limited to in-frame clones, with some not included. The sample has roughly 150,000 clones; about 80% are singletons. The sample comprised PBMCs. All receptors derive from a woman in her fifties or sixties in good health and CMV-seropositive.

This clone turned up a few times. The J gene is TRBJ1-2, the V gene TRBV11-2; D remains unclear. This CDR3 region has 13 residues. Trimming left V 5 bases short and J 0 bases short, with 7 bases between. Germline CDR1 reads SGHAT; CDR2 reads FQNNGV. Here the CDR3 reads CASSPRTNYGYTF. The CDR3 nucleotides read TGTGCCAGCAGCCCCAGAACTAACTATGGCTACACCTTC. Using reference TRBV11-2 and TRBJ1-2 for the parts outside the CDR3, the full variable domain is EAGVAQSPRYKIIEKRQSVAFWCNPISGHATLYWYQQILGQGPKLLIQFQNNGVVDDSQLPKDRFSAERLKGVDSTLKIQPAKLEDSAVYLCASSPRTNYGYTFGSGTRLTVV.

About this clone: At the DNA level, this CDR3 is encoded by other sequences in the same sample as well. The chain combines TRBV21-1 with TRBJ1-5; TRBD1 is taken as the D call from the table, unchecked against the DNA. TRBV21-1 is assigned pseudogene status. The CDR3 runs 17 residues. CDR3 region: CAPYFGTGRHSNQPQHF. The DNA for the CDR3 is TGTGCACCCTATTTTGGGACAGGCCGACATAGCAATCAGCCCCAGCATTTT.

This rearrangement joins TRBV2 to TRBJ1-2; TRBD1 might be the D (5 bases). The CDR3 is 14 amino acids. The V gene lost 4 bases and the J gene lost 8 bases, with 17 bases spanning the gap. Germline V gene sequence: CDR1 SNHLY, CDR2 FYNNEI. The CDR3, as DNA: TGTGCCAGCAGTGTTAATTCTCGGGGGAAAGGCTACACCTTC. Protein: CASSVNSRGKGYTF.

This clone was observed a single time. The V and J genes are TRBV10-2 and TRBJ2-7; weak D call: TRBD1 (8 bases). Germline lookup yields CDR1 WSHSY and CDR2 SAAADI. V lost 6 bases, J lost 3 bases, and 15 bases lay in between. The CDR3 loop spans 14 amino acids. CDR3 sequence reads: CASRQTGGDYEQYF. The CDR3 DNA sequence: TGCGCCAGCAGACAAACAGGGGGGGACTACGAGCAGTACTTC.

This clone has just a few counts. The chain links TRBV4-3 to TRBJ2-2, with 12 positions matching TRBD2. The ends lost 3 bases at V and 8 bases at J; junction bases unmatched: 10. Germline CDR1 LGHNA, CDR2 YSLEER. The length of the CDR3 is 17 residues. As DNA, the CDR3 is TGCGCCAGCAGCCAGGAACCTAGCGGGGGGGCTGGTGGGGAGCTGTTTTTT. Translating gives CASSQEPSGGAGGELFF.